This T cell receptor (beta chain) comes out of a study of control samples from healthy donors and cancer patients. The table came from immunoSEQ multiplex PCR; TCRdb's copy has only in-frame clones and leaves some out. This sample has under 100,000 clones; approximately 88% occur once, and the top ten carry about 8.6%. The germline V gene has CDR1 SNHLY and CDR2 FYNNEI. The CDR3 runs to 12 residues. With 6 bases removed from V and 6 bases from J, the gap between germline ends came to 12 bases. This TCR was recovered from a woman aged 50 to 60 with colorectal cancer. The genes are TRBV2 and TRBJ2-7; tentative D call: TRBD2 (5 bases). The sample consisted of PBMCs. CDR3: CASSPAGVEQYV. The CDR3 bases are TGTGCCAGCAGCCCCGCCGGGGTCGAGCAGTACGTC.